The rows below give T cell receptor beta chains drawn from one sample of a study of T-cell memory formation after mild COVID-19. TCRdb redid the calling of the 5' RACE reads with MiXCR, one entry per CDR3 protein. This sample carries approximately 270,000 distinct CDR3 sequences, about 16% of them seen once, and the ten largest clones take 20% to 25%. The sequenced material came from PBMCs or a T cell subset sorted from them (not recorded which). The receptors were sampled from a young man who had mild COVID-19 (a few samples of this study predate the infection). Cell type and time point are not known. The CDR3 runs from the conserved cysteine through the conserved F or W. The order of the fields is clone size, V gene, J gene, CDR3 protein. Rows give clone size only sometimes, using once, few, many, or a class for an expanded clone.

NA,TRBV5-1,TRBJ1-4,CASTLGRTGFGNEKLFF
many,TRBV29-1,TRBJ2-1,CSVEGEGGVYNEQFF
NA,TRBV6-2/TRBV6-3,TRBJ2-5,CASSRRLAGGQETQYF
NA,TRBV2,TRBJ2-2,CASGDLTGELFF
NA,TRBV29-1,TRBJ1-1,CSVHRDPNTEAFF
few,TRBV5-1,TRBJ2-1,CASSLGDRDYNEQFF
many,TRBV5-1,TRBJ2-7,CASSLEGQGSDEQYF
few,TRBV6-2/TRBV6-3,TRBJ2-3,CASSDPGTGGDTQYF
few,TRBV2,TRBJ1-1,CASSFTGVEAFF
few,TRBV5-1,TRBJ2-7,CASSLVGEGEQYF
NA,TRBV7-7,TRBJ2-1,CASSRTSGGANEQFF
many,TRBV7-6,TRBJ2-5,CASSIGTGEETQYF
NA,TRBV4-1,TRBJ1-2,CASSQLSKGYGYTF
few,TRBV2,TRBJ2-5,CASSGGPYQETQYF
NA,TRBV4-1,TRBJ1-5,CASSQRSGQANQPQHF
NA,TRBV5-1,TRBJ1-1,CASSPGGGGVVNTEAFF
NA,TRBV7-8,TRBJ1-5,CASSLAGQLSQPQHF
NA,TRBV12-3/TRBV12-4,TRBJ1-5,CASSPRNRGKGPQHF
NA,TRBV6-6,TRBJ2-2,CASSYSGEGELFF
NA,TRBV7-2,TRBJ1-5,CASSLVGTEYSNQPQHF
few,TRBV7-8,TRBJ2-3,CASSLYSSGGATDTQYF
many,TRBV29-1,TRBJ1-2,CSVEVGPTNYGYTF
few,TRBV29-1,TRBJ1-2,CSGVDGDGYTF